This record looks at one T cell receptor beta chain sequence and its context. Alongside a J-beta primer mix, a sample-barcoded 5' primer served in a second PCR lasting 7 to 11 cycles. In TCRdb, the 5' RACE reads were re-called with MiXCR into one record per CDR3 protein. The repertoire holds about 1.7 million distinct CDR3 sequences, over 25% seen once, with 6.5% to 8.5% in the top ten. The data stem from a study of blood T cells in healthy people across ages. Each sample yielded at least 6 million isolated PBMCs. The origin of this receptor is a woman aged 25 to 45 in good health. Specimen: blood.

The CDR3 DNA is TGTGCCAGCAGTGAAGGGTGGCAAATCAACACCGGGGAGCTGTTTTTT. Its translation: CASSEGWQINTGELFF. The genes are TRBV12-3 or TRBV12-4 and TRBJ2-2; unclear D gene. The CDR3 is 16 residues long. Between the trimmed V and J ends, which lost 5 bases and 2 bases, there was a span of 15 bases.